The source of this TCR beta chain is a study of blood T cell repertoires in COVID-19. Per the original methods: The authors estimated nucleated cell counts from reference gene primer amplification. Here immunoSEQ multiplex PCR was the method, and the copy in TCRdb shows in-frame clones only, minus some. That table gives V, J and clone size, and the DNA gave D and trimming. Among about 59,000 clones listed, over 75% were seen once. The length of the CDR3 is 16 residues. The trim removed 4 bases at V and 8 bases at J, leaving 16 bases unmatched. The germline V gene has CDR1 SGHRS and CDR2 YFSETQ. V gene TRBV5-1 combines with J gene TRBJ1-2; 8 bases map to TRBD1. Specimen: peripheral blood. The clonotype was recovered from an elderly man in a cohort sampled during active COVID-19. This chain's CDR3 is CASSPTTSDRGEGYTF. The CDR3 DNA reads as TGCGCCAGCAGCCCTACTACCTCCGACAGGGGAGAAGGCTACACCTTC.